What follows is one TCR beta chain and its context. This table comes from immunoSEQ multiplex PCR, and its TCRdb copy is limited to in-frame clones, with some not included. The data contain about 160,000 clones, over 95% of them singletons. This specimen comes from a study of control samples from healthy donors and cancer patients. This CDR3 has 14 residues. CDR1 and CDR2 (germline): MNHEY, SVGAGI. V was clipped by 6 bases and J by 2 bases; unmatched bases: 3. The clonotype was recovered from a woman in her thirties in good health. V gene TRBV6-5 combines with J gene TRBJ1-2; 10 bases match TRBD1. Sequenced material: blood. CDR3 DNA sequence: TGTGCCAGCAGCCGGGGACAGGGGAACTATGGCTACACCTTC. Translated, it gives CASSRGQGNYGYTF.